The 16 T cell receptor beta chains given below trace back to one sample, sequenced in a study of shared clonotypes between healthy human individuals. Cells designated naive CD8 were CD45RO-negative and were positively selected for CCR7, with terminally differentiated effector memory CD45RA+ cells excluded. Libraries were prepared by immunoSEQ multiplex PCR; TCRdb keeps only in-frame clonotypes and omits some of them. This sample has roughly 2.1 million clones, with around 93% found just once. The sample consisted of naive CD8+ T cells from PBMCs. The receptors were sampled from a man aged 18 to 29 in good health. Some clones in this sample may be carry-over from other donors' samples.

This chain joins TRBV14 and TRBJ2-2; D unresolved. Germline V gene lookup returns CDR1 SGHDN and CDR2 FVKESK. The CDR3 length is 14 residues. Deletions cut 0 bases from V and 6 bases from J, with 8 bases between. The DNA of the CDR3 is TGTGCCAGCAGCCAAGATTTGGAGTCCGGGGAGCTGTTTTTT. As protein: CASSQDLESGELFF.

The CDR3 sequence is CASSAPRSYEQYF. The CDR3 DNA follows: TGTGCCAGCAGCGCCCCCCGGTCCTACGAGCAGTACTTC. The chain couples TRBV7-9 to TRBJ2-7; no reliable D call. The germline gives CDR1 SEHNR, CDR2 FQNEAQ (reference sequence). This CDR3 is built from 13 residues. Trimming took 5 bases from V and 1 from J, leaving 9 bases between them.

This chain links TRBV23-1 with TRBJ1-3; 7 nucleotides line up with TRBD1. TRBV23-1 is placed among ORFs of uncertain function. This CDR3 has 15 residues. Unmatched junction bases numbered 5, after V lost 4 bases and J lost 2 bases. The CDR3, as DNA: TGCGCCAGCAGTCGGACAGGCCTGACTGGAAACACCATATATTTT. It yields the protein CASSRTGLTGNTIYF.

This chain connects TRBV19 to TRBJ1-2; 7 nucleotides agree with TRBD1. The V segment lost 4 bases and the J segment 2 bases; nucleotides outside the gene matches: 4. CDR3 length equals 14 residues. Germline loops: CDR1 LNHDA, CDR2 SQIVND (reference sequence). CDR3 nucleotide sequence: TGTGCCAGTAGTACCCAGGACAGGAACTATGGCTACACCTTC. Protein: CASSTQDRNYGYTF.

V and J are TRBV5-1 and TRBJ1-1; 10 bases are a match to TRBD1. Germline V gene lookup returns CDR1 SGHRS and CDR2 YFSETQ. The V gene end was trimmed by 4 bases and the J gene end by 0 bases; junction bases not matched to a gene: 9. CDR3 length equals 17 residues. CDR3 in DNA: TGCGCCAGCAGCCCCGGGACAGGGGAAGGCCTGAACACTGAAGCTTTCTTT. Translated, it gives CASSPGTGEGLNTEAFF.

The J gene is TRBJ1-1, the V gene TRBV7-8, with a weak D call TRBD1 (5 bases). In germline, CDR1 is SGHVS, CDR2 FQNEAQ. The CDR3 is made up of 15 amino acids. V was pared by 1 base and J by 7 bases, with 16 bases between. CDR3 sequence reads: CASSLEKDTRVEAFF. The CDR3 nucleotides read TGTGCCAGCAGCTTAGAGAAGGACACTAGAGTTGAAGCTTTCTTT.

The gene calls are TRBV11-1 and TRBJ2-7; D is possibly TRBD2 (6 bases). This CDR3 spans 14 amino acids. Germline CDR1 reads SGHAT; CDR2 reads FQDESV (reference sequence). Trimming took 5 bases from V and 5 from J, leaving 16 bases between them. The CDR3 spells CASSLVTSGDEQYF. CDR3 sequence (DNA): TGTGCCAGCAGCCTAGTCACTTCGGGGGACGAGCAGTACTTC.

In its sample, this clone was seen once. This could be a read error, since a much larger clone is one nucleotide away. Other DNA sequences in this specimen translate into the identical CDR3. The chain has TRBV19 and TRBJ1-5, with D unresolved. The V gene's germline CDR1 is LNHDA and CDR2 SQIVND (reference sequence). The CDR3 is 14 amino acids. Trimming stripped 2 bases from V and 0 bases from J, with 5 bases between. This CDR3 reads CASSIRYSNQPQHF. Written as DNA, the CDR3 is TGTGCCAGTAGTATAAGGTATAGCAATCAGCCCCAGCATTTT.

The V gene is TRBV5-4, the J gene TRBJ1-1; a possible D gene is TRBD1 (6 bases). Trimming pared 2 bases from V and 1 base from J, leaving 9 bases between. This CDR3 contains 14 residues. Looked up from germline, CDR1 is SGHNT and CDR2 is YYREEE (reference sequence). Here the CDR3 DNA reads TGTGCCAGCAGCTTCGTGGGGGCGAACACTGAAGCTTTCTTT. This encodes CASSFVGANTEAFF.

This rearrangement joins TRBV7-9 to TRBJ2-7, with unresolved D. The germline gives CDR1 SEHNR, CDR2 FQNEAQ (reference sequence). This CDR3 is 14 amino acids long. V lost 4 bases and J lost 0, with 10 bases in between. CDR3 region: CASSSSRSSYEQYF. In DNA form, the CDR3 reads TGTGCCAGCAGCTCCTCACGGAGCTCCTACGAGCAGTACTTC.

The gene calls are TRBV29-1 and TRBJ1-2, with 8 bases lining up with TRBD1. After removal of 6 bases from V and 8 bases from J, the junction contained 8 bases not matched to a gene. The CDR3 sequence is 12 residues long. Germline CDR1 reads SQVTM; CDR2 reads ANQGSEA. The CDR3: CSVRTGGKGYTF. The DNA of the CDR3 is TGCAGCGTGCGCACAGGGGGAAAAGGCTACACCTTC.

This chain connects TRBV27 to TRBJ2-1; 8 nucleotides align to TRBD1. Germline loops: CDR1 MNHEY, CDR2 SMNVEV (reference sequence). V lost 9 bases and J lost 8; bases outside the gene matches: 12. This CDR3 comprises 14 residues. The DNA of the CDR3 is TGTGCCAGTAGGGGGACAGGCTATTGGCATGAGCAGTTCTTC. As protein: CASRGTGYWHEQFF.

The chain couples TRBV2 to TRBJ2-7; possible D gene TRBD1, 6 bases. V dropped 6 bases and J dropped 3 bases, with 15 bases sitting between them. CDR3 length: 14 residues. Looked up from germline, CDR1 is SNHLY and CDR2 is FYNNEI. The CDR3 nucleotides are TGTGCCAGCAGCGCCAGCAGGGGAAGCTACGAGCAGTACTTC. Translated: CASSASRGSYEQYF.

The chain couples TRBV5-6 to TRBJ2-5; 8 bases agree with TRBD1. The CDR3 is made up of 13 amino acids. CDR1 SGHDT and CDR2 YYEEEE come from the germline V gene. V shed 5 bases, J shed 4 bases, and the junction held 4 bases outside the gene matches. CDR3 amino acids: CASRATGGETQYF. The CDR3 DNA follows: TGTGCCAGCAGAGCAACAGGGGGAGAGACCCAGTACTTC.

CDR3 DNA sequence: TGTGCCAGCACCGAAGGCATCGGGATCGGATACGAGCAGTACTTC. Encoded protein: CASTEGIGIGYEQYF. The gene calls are TRBV9 and TRBJ2-7; tentatively, D is TRBD2 (5 bases). The CDR3 has 15 residues. The V gene's germline CDR1 is SGDLS and CDR2 YYNGEE. Trimming took 6 bases from V and 4 from J, leaving 20 bases between them.

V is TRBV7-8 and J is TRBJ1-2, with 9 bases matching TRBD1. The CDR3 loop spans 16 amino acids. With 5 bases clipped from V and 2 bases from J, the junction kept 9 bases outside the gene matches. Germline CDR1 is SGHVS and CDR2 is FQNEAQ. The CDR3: CASSHPVGQGNYGYTF. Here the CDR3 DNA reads TGTGCCAGCAGCCACCCCGTTGGACAGGGGAACTATGGCTACACCTTC.